The clone carrying this TCR beta chain was observed once. Generated by immunoSEQ multiplex PCR, the TCRdb table keeps only in-frame clones and is missing some. Of 150,000 or so clones in the sample, 85% to 90% were seen once. The sample belongs to a study of T cell responses to AZD1222 COVID-19 vaccine. The trim removed 0 bases at V and 9 bases at J, leaving 5 bases unmatched. This CDR3 comprises 15 residues. Germline-derived CDR1 and CDR2 are LGHDT and YNNKEL (reference sequence). J is TRBJ2-1 and V is TRBV3-1 (or the pseudogene TRBV3-2); 10 bases align to TRBD2. The starting material was peripheral blood, obtained on day 0 of AZD1222 vaccination. This receptor was identified in an adult in good health. The CDR3 loop reads CASSQDSGGRSEQFF. In DNA, the CDR3 is TGTGCCAGCAGCCAAGATAGCGGGGGGCGTAGTGAGCAGTTCTTC.